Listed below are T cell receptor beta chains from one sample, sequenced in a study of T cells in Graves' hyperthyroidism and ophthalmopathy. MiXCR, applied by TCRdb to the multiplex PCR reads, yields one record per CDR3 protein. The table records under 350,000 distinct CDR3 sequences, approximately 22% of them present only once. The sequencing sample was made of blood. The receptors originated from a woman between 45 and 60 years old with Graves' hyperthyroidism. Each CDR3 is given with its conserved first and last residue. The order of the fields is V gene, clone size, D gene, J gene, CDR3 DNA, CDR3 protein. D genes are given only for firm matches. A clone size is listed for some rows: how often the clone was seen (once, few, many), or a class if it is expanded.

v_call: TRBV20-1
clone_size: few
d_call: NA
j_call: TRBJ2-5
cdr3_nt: TGCAGTGCTAGAGATAGTCTAAACACGCAAGAGACCCAGTACTTC
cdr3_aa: CSARDSLNTQETQYF

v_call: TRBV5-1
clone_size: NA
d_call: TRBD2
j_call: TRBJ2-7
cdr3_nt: TGCGCCAGCAGCACCCTCACCCCCGGACTAGCGGGGAAACAGAGCTCCTACGAGCAGTACTTC
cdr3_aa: CASSTLTPGLAGKQSSYEQYF

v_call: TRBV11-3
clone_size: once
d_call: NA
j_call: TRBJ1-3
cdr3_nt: TGTGCCAGCAGCCCGGGACGAGGCTCTGGAAACACCATATATTTT
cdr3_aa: CASSPGRGSGNTIYF

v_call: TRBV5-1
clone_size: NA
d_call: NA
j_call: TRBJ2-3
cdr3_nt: TGCGCCAGCAGCTTGGATGCCAGCACTAGCACAGATACGCAGTATTTT
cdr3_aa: CASSLDASTSTDTQYF

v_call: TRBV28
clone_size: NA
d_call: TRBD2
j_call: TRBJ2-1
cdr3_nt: TGTGCCAGCAGTGAGACTAGCGGGATAGATGAGCAGTTCTTC
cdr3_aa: CASSETSGIDEQFF

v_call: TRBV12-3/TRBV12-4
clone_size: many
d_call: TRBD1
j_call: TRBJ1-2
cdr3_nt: TGTGCCAGCAGTTTCTCCGACAGGGTAGGGTCTGGCTACACCTTC
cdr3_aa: CASSFSDRVGSGYTF

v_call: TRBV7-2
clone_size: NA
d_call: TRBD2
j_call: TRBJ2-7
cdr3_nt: TGTGCCAGCAGCTTAGTAAGACTAGCGGGGGGAGGAGAGCAGTACTTC
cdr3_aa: CASSLVRLAGGGEQYF

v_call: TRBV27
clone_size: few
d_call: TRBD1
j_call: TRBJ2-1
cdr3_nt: TGTGCCACTACGAGGGCAGGGGGTTACAATGAGCAGTTCTTC
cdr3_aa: CATTRAGGYNEQFF

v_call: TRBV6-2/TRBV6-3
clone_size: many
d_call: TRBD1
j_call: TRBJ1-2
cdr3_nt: TGTGCCAGCAGTTCCCCGACAGGGACTCGAGATGGCTACACCTTC
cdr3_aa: CASSSPTGTRDGYTF

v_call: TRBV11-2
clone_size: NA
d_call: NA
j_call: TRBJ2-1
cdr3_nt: TGTGCCAGCAGCTTAGTAGGTCAGCGATCCACCCGGGGTCCCTCCTACAATGAGCAGTTCTTC
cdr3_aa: CASSLVGQRSTRGPSYNEQFF

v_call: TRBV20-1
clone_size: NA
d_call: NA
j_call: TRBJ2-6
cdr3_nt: TGCAGTGCTAGAGATCGTCAGACTGGGGCCAACGTCCTGACTTTC
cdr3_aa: CSARDRQTGANVLTF

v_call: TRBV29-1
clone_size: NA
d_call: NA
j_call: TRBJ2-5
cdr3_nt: TGCAGCGTTAAATTTGCCCGTCCTGGGGAGACCCAGTACTTC
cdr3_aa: CSVKFARPGETQYF

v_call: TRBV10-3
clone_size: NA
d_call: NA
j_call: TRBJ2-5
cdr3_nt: TGTGCCATTTGCCGGGGATACCAAGAGACCCAGTACTTC
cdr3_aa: CAICRGYQETQYF

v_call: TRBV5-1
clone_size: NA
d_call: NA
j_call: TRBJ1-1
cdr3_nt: TGCGCCAGCAGCCATGGCAACACAGCGAACACTGAAGCTTTCTTT
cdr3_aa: CASSHGNTANTEAFF

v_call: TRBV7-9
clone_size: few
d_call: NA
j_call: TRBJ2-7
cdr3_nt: TGTGCCAGCAGCTTATCAGTCACGTCGGGCGAGCAGTACTTC
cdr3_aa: CASSLSVTSGEQYF

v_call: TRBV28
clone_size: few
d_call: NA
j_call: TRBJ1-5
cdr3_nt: TGTGCCAGCAGTTTCTTACAGGGTAACAATCAGCCCCAGCATTTT
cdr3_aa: CASSFLQGNNQPQHF

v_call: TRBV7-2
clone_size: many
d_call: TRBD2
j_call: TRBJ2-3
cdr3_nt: TGTGCCAGCAGAAAGACTAGCTTCACAGATACGCAGTATTTT
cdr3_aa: CASRKTSFTDTQYF